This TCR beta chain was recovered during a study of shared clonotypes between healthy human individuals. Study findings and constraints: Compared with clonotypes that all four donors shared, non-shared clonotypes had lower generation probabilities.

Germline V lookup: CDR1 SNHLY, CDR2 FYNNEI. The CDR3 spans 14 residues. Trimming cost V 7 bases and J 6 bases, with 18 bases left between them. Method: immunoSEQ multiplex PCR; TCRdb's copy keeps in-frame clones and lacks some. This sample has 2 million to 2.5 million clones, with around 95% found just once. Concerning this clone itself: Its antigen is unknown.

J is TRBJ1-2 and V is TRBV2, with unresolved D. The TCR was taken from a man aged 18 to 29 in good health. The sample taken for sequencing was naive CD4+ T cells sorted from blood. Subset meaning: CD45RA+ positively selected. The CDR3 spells CASIPLTAADGYTF. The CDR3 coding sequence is TGTGCCAGCATCCCACTTACGGCTGCGGATGGCTACACCTTC. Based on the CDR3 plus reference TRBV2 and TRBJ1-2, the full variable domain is EPEVTQTPSHQVTQMGQEVILRCVPISNHLYFYWYRQILGQKVEFLVSFYNNEISEKSEIFDDQFSVERPDGSNFTLKIRSTKLEDSAMYFCASIPLTAADGYTFGSGTRLTVV.